This TCR beta chain was profiled in a study of T cells after posttransplantation cyclophosphamide. Regarding the study as a whole: Recipient CMV seropositivity and CMV reactivation strongly tracked TRB clonality. Later blood repertoires were often dominated by clones from the donor CD8+ memory compartment. Tissue-infiltrating T cells from skin or gut overlapped little with blood T cells.

TCRdb's table, derived via immunoSEQ multiplex PCR, lists solely in-frame clones and lacks some. This sample has approximately 15,000 clones, with 80% to 90% found just once. Details on this clone: Its antigen is unidentified.

Controls had myeloablative marrow grafts with methotrexate and calcineurin inhibitor, sampled at 1 year. The CDR3 is 14 residues long. The ends lost 5 bases at V and 2 bases at J; junction bases unmatched: 6. In germline, CDR1 is SGHRS, CDR2 YFSETQ. Sequenced material: PBMCs, taken 430 to 450 days after allogeneic stem cell transplant with calcineurin inhibitor and methotrexate. This receptor was taken from a young adult male patient who received an allogeneic stem cell transplant from an unrelated donor, was CMV-positive, and had acute and chronic GVHD. Some T cells may be provided by the graft donor. The chain carries TRBV5-1 and TRBJ1-2, with 7 bases identical to TRBD1. CDR3 DNA sequence: TGCGCCAGCAGTCCCCGGGACAGAAACTATGGCTACACCTTC. It yields the protein CASSPRDRNYGYTF.